One and the same sample provided the 17 T cell receptor beta chains below, sequenced in a study of T cell repertoires in cytomegalovirus infection (dated by TCRdb to between 2018 and 2021). Sequenced on an Illumina HiSeq 1500. TCRdb applied fastp at Q25 and MiXCR to the public reads, then kept only in-frame beta chains. Identical CDR3 protein sequences are pooled into one entry, listed with their most common genes and DNA. Recorded for this sample are 450,000 to 600,000 distinct CDR3 sequences; approximately 10% of them occurred a single time. 9.5% to 13% of the sample is taken by the ten largest. The source material was PBMCs. The receptors originated from a human donor in good health (CMV status not recorded). Some clones in this sample may be carry-over from other donors' samples.

The V and J genes are TRBV15 and TRBJ2-7; D uncertain. CDR1 and CDR2 from the germline V gene are LNHNV and YYDKDF (reference sequence). This CDR3 region has 14 residues. Trimming stripped 0 bases from V and 2 bases from J, with 8 bases between. CDR3: CATSRELPAYEQYF. CDR3 in DNA: TGTGCCACCAGCAGAGAACTACCTGCCTACGAGCAGTACTTC.

This clonotype was observed at least ten times. This rearrangement joins TRBV12-3 or TRBV12-4 to TRBJ2-1, with D possibly matching TRBD1 (6 bases). This CDR3 contains 14 residues. Trimming took 6 bases from V and 8 from J, leaving 17 bases between them. Here the CDR3 reads CASSRGDMNYEQFF. CDR3 coding DNA: TGTGCCAGCAGCCGAGGGGACATGAACTATGAGCAGTTCTTC.

This clonotype was counted many times. V usage is TRBV7-6 and J usage is TRBJ2-3, with 7 positions matching TRBD2. The germline CDR1 and CDR2 sequences are SGHVS and FNYEAQ. Trimming at V came to 0 bases and at J to 6 bases, leaving 6 bases not matched to a gene. CDR3 length equals 15 residues. CDR3 nucleotide sequence: TGTGCCAGCAGCTTAGCGGGCGGGAGTGTTGATACGCAGTATTTT. The encoded protein is CASSLAGGSVDTQYF.

This clonotype occurred a few times. V is TRBV5-1 and J is TRBJ2-5; 12 bases are shared with TRBD2. The CDR3 has 16 residues. V shed 4 bases, J shed 3 bases, and the junction held 7 bases outside the gene matches. Germline lookup yields CDR1 SGHRS and CDR2 YFSETQ. The CDR3 sequence is CASSPGLAGTEETQYF. The CDR3 DNA reads as TGCGCCAGCAGCCCCGGACTAGCGGGGACTGAAGAGACCCAGTACTTC.

This clonotype has ten or more counts. The genes are TRBV7-8 and TRBJ2-3; 7 bases are shared with TRBD2. Per germline, CDR1 SGHVS and CDR2 FQNEAQ. V lost 4 bases to trimming and J lost 4 bases; unmatched junction nucleotides: 14. The CDR3 is 17 residues long. The CDR3 region is CASSSGIAGSAADTQYF. The CDR3 DNA reads as TGTGCCAGCAGCTCAGGTATAGCGGGCAGCGCAGCAGATACGCAGTATTTT.

V gene TRBV2 combines with J gene TRBJ1-2, with unresolved D. Germline loops: CDR1 SNHLY, CDR2 FYNNEI. CDR3 length equals 15 residues. Trimming took off 0 bases at V and 4 bases at J, with 12 bases between the two ends. The CDR3 DNA reads TGTGCCAGCAGTGAAGCGGCGGAGGATATCTATGGCTACACCTTC. Protein product: CASSEAAEDIYGYTF.

This chain connects TRBV4-2 to TRBJ1-5; D is unresolved. Germline V lookup: CDR1 LGHNA, CDR2 YNFKEQ. The CDR3 totals 16 residues. Trimming shortened V by 0 bases and J by 9 bases, and 18 bases separated the two germline ends. CDR3 region: CASSQEPRTALGPQHF. The CDR3 nucleotides read TGTGCCAGCAGCCAAGAGCCCAGGACGGCGTTGGGGCCCCAGCATTTT.

The chain uses TRBV28 and TRBJ2-2; 10 nucleotides line up with TRBD1. CDR1 is MDHEN, CDR2 SYDVKM, per germline. The CDR3 runs to 15 residues. V dropped 7 bases and J dropped 4; count of bases not matched to a gene: 6. This CDR3 reads CASTRQGARTGELFF. CDR3 in DNA: TGTGCCAGCACCAGACAGGGGGCGCGCACCGGGGAGCTGTTTTTT.

This clonotype was picked up many times. V usage is TRBV11-2 and J usage is TRBJ1-1; D unresolved. V shed 4 bases and J shed 10 bases, with 10 bases lying between them. The V gene's germline CDR1 is SGHAT and CDR2 FQNNGV. The length of the CDR3 is 11 residues. The CDR3 here is CASSWTASAFF. The CDR3 coding sequence is TGTGCCAGCAGCTGGACGGCGTCAGCTTTCTTT.

This clonotype has a count of ten or more. The V and J genes are TRBV7-8 and TRBJ1-4, with TRBD1 matching over 9 bases. The length of the CDR3 is 14 residues. The junction had 3 bases not matched to a gene; V was cut back by 3 bases and J by 7 bases. Germline V CDR1 and CDR2: SGHVS, FQNEAQ. The CDR3 loop reads CASSLDRGPEKLFF. As DNA, the CDR3 is TGTGCCAGCAGCTTGGACAGGGGCCCTGAAAAACTGTTTTTT.

This clonotype came up many times. V gene TRBV12-3 or TRBV12-4 combines with J gene TRBJ1-1, with TRBD1 as a possible D gene (6 bases). Trimming cost V 8 bases and J 4 bases, with 17 bases left between them. The CDR3 loop spans 14 amino acids. For the CDR3, the DNA is TGTGCCAGCGGAGGGGCTAGGGGGGGCACTGAAGCTTTCTTT. This gives the protein CASGGARGGTEAFF.

The chain is built from TRBV7-3 and TRBJ2-3; 8 bases agree with TRBD2. Germline CDR1 and CDR2: SGHTA and FQGTGA. Trimming took 4 bases from V and 5 from J; bases not matched to a gene: 5. CDR3 length: 14 residues. Written as DNA, the CDR3 is TGTGCCAGCAGCTCGACTAGCGTGGAAGATACGCAGTATTTT. Translated, it gives CASSSTSVEDTQYF.

The chain couples TRBV18 to TRBJ2-1; TRBD1 matches 7 bases. The CDR3 runs to 15 residues. V dropped 4 bases and J dropped 2; count of bases not matched to a gene: 5. From germline, CDR1 is KGHSH and CDR2 LQKENI. The CDR3 region has the DNA TGTGCCAGCTCACTACAGGGGCGTACCTACAATGAGCAGTTCTTC. Amino acids: CASSLQGRTYNEQFF.

This clonotype was picked up a small number of times. The J gene is TRBJ2-1, the V gene TRBV14; 13 bases are shared with TRBD2. Trimming cost V 1 base and J 12 bases; bases outside gene matches: 6. Germline loops: CDR1 SGHDN, CDR2 FVKESK. This CDR3 spans 15 amino acids. For the CDR3, the DNA is TGTGCCAGCAGCCAAGTCGGGGGACTAGCGGGAAGGCAGTTCTTC. It codes for CASSQVGGLAGRQFF.

In its sample, this clonotype was seen many times. The chain uses TRBV24-1 and TRBJ1-1; 9 positions agree with TRBD1. Looked up from germline, CDR1 is KGHDR and CDR2 is SFDVKD. The CDR3 totals 14 residues. The V segment lost 3 bases and the J segment 5 bases; nucleotides outside the gene matches: 3. The CDR3 here is CATSDRGTGTEAFF. For the CDR3, the DNA is TGTGCCACCAGTGATCGTGGGACAGGGACTGAAGCTTTCTTT.

This clonotype was counted ten times or more. The V and J genes are TRBV7-6 and TRBJ1-6; the match to TRBD1 covers 10 bases. Germline CDR1 reads SGHVS; CDR2 reads FNYEAQ. The CDR3 runs to 16 residues. The V gene end was trimmed by 5 bases and the J gene end by 3 bases; junction bases not matched to a gene: 4. CDR3 sequence: CASSLRTGGYNSPLHF. DNA of the CDR3: TGTGCCAGCAGCCTTCGGACAGGGGGCTATAATTCACCCCTCCACTTT.

V and J are TRBV30 and TRBJ1-2, with 7 nucleotides matching TRBD1. Looked up from germline, CDR1 is GTSNPN and CDR2 is SVGIG (reference sequence). Losses at the gene ends were 4 bases for V and 10 bases for J; bases not matched to a gene: 12. This CDR3 is 13 amino acids long. CDR3 nucleotide sequence: TGTGCCTGGATCCCCGGGGGGACAGCGCTCTACACCTTC. Protein sequence: CAWIPGGTALYTF.